The 26 T cell receptor beta chains below all came from one sample that was sequenced in a study of T cells expressing NK-cell markers. TCRdb reanalyzed the 5' RACE reads and collapses them to one entry per CDR3 protein, without DNA. This sample's table has about 160,000 distinct CDR3 sequences. Specimen: blood T cells: a sorted CD56 or NKG2C T cell subset, CD4+ or CD8+ T cells, or bulk PBMC T cells (not recorded which). Receptor source: a woman aged 18 to 75 in good health.

The chain uses TRBV28 and TRBJ1-4; without DNA, the TCRdb call of TRBD1 cannot be checked. Germline CDR1 and CDR2: MDHEN and SYDVKM. This CDR3 is built from 14 residues. The CDR3 loop is CASNTGTGGEKLFF.

The chain employs TRBV7-2 and TRBJ2-7; the D gene TCRdb calls, TRBD2, cannot be checked with no DNA. The CDR3 runs to 14 residues. CDR1 is SGHTA, CDR2 FQGNSA, per germline. CDR3 loop: CASSRLAGAWEQYF.

The chain recombines TRBV10-3 with TRBJ2-3; TCRdb's D call, TRBD2, is unchecked because there is no DNA. The CDR3 is made up of 15 amino acids. CDR1 and CDR2 (germline): ENHRY, SYGVKD. This CDR3 reads CAISEIAGGPDTQYF.

This chain connects TRBV12-3 or TRBV12-4 to TRBJ1-2; TCRdb designates TRBD1, a call that cannot be tested without DNA. CDR3 length: 13 amino acids. CDR3 amino acids: CASRDTGGSGYTF.

V is TRBV5-1 and J is TRBJ2-1; TCRdb's D call of TRBD2 is untestable without DNA. Germline V gene data show CDR1 as SGHRS and CDR2 as YFSETQ. The CDR3 spans 18 residues. CDR3 region: CASNPALAPGRRYNEQFF.

V usage is TRBV7-7 and J usage is TRBJ2-1; TCRdb's assignment of TRBD2 cannot be checked, as there is no DNA. Germline V CDR1 and CDR2: SSHAT, FNYEAQ (reference sequence). This CDR3 region has 16 residues. The CDR3 sequence is CASSLEGLAGYNEQFF.

The rearrangement links TRBV7-8 to TRBJ2-7; TCRdb gives TRBD2 as the D gene, but with no DNA this cannot be confirmed. The CDR3 extends over 15 amino acids. The germline gives CDR1 SGHVS, CDR2 FQNEAQ. CDR3 region: CASSLGTSASYEQYF.

V gene TRBV5-6 combines with J gene TRBJ2-7; there is no DNA to check the TCRdb D call of TRBD1. CDR3 length equals 16 residues. The V gene's germline CDR1 is SGHDT and CDR2 YYEEEE. The chain's CDR3 is CASSLASHRGLYEQYF.

The gene calls are TRBV5-1 and TRBJ1-1; there is no DNA to check the TCRdb D call of TRBD1. CDR3 size: 17 residues. Germline V CDR1 and CDR2: SGHRS, YFSETQ. The CDR3: CASLLDPGRTGASEAFF.

The rearrangement uses TRBV19 and TRBJ1-1; checking the TCRdb D call of TRBD1 is not possible without DNA. Germline V gene sequence: CDR1 LNHDA, CDR2 SQIVND (reference sequence). CDR3 length: 15 amino acids. Here the CDR3 reads CASSINGGSNTEAFF. Full variable domain (remainder filled in from reference TRBV19 and TRBJ1-1): DGGITQSPKYLFRKEGQNVTLSCEQNLNHDAMYWYRQDPGQGLRLIYYSQIVNDFQKGDIAEGYSVSREKKESFPLTVTSAQKNPTAFYLCASSINGGSNTEAFFGQGTRLTVV.

The chain combines TRBV2 with TRBJ2-1; the TCRdb call, TRBD1, lacks DNA for checking. The CDR3 runs to 13 residues. The germline gives CDR1 SNHLY, CDR2 FYNNEI. The CDR3 sequence: CASRNRVGNEQFF.

The gene calls are TRBV5-1 and TRBJ2-5. The germline V gene has CDR1 SGHRS and CDR2 YFSETQ. This CDR3 spans 14 amino acids. CDR3 region: CASSRNFDQETQYF.

The chain recombines TRBV30 with TRBJ1-3; the D gene TCRdb calls, TRBD1, cannot be checked with no DNA. Germline assignment: CDR1 GTSNPN and CDR2 SVGIG (reference sequence). This CDR3 is built from 16 residues. CDR3 protein: CAWRPGTVSSGNTIYF.

CDR3 residues: CASSLAGPLGVGEKLFF. This chain connects TRBV5-1 to TRBJ1-4. The CDR3 length is 17 residues. CDR1 and CDR2 from the germline V gene are SGHRS and YFSETQ.

This chain links TRBV4-1 with TRBJ2-3; TCRdb's D call of TRBD1 is untestable without DNA. In germline, CDR1 is MGHRA, CDR2 YSYEKL. This CDR3 is 15 amino acids long. This CDR3 is CASSQMGVSTDTQYF.

CDR3 region: CASSTTSGGQETQYF. The chain couples TRBV7-9 to TRBJ2-5; TCRdb's D gene call, TRBD2, goes unchecked for lack of DNA. Germline V gene lookup returns CDR1 SEHNR and CDR2 FQNEAQ (reference sequence). This CDR3 has 15 residues.

The genes are TRBV4-2 and TRBJ2-7; TCRdb selects TRBD2, and the lack of DNA leaves this call unchecked. The CDR3 is 15 amino acids. Germline V lookup: CDR1 LGHNA, CDR2 YNFKEQ. CDR3 loop: CASSQDTGRDYEQYF.

The CDR3 loop reads CASNSKPLNIQYF. The genes are TRBV19 and TRBJ2-4. This CDR3 comprises 13 residues. The germline V gene has CDR1 LNHDA and CDR2 SQIVND (reference sequence).

The chain recombines TRBV7-8 with TRBJ2-1; the TCRdb call, TRBD2, lacks DNA for checking. The CDR3 loop spans 17 amino acids. Germline CDR1 reads SGHVS; CDR2 reads FQNEAQ. The CDR3 loop is CASSRRLAGGDYNEQFF.

The rearrangement uses TRBV5-1 and TRBJ2-3; TCRdb picks TRBD2, but there is no DNA to check that call. The CDR3 contains 16 residues. Germline lookup yields CDR1 SGHRS and CDR2 YFSETQ. CDR3: CASSLTHGGATDTQYF.

The chain employs TRBV9 and TRBJ2-5; TCRdb gives TRBD2 as the D gene, but with no DNA this cannot be confirmed. The CDR3 runs 17 residues. The germline V gene encodes CDR1 SGDLS and CDR2 YYNGEE. CDR3 region: CASSVGLPGLEQETQYF.

J is TRBJ1-2 and V is TRBV2; TCRdb picks TRBD1, but there is no DNA to check that call. Per the germline V gene, CDR1 is SNHLY and CDR2 is FYNNEI. There are 13 residues in the CDR3. The CDR3 here is CASNLDRGYGYTF.

The chain carries TRBV29-1 and TRBJ1-1; TCRdb reports TRBD1, a call that lacks DNA to check it against. CDR1 and CDR2 from the germline V gene are SQVTM and ANQGSEA. This CDR3 has 13 amino acids. The CDR3 reads CSVVTAAGAEAFF.

This rearrangement joins TRBV7-9 to TRBJ2-1; TCRdb's D call of TRBD2 is untestable without DNA. Germline V CDR1 and CDR2: SEHNR, FQNEAQ (reference sequence). This CDR3 is 16 amino acids long. The CDR3 spells CASSLAGLALYNEQFF. The variable domain in full, with the rest retrieved from reference TRBV7-9 and TRBJ2-1, is DTGVSQNPRHKITKRGQNVTFRCDPISEHNRLYWYRQTLGQGPEFLTYFQNEAQLEKSRLLSDRFSAERPKGSFSTLEIQRTEQGDSAMYLCASSLAGLALYNEQFFGPGTRLTVL.

The CDR3 loop is CASSIRLAGSFETQYF. The chain uses TRBV14 and TRBJ2-5; TCRdb gives TRBD2 as the D gene, but with no DNA this cannot be confirmed. The germline V gene has CDR1 SGHDN and CDR2 FVKESK. This CDR3 is 16 amino acids long. Filled out from reference TRBV14 and TRBJ2-5, the complete variable domain reads EAGVTQFPSHSVIEKGQTVTLRCDPISGHDNLYWYRRVMGKEIKFLLHFVKESKQDESGMPNNRFLAERTGGTYSTLKVQPAELEDSGVYFCASSIRLAGSFETQYFGPGTRLLVL.

The chain combines TRBV6-1 with TRBJ2-2; TCRdb gives TRBD1 as the D gene, but with no DNA this cannot be confirmed. The CDR3 extends over 13 amino acids. Germline V gene data show CDR1 as MNHNS and CDR2 as SASEGT. The CDR3 reads CASSVQVPGELFF.